The T cell receptor (beta chain) described here comes from a study of blood T cell repertoires in COVID-19. Study at large: Sites in the United States, Italy and Spain provided acute and convalescent COVID-19 samples. PBMCs, B-cell-depleted T cells, or T cells were the source of the cDNA or gDNA that made up the material.

Germline V gives CDR1 SGHKS, CDR2 YYEKEE (reference sequence). This CDR3 contains 14 residues. The V and J ends lost 6 bases and 0 bases respectively, with 12 bases between them. Per the original data handling: Amplification of reference gene primers provided the estimated nucleated cell counts. Data came from immunoSEQ multiplex PCR; TCRdb stores just in-frame clones and leaves some out. V, J and clone size were drawn from that table, and D and trimming were deduced from the DNA. The table shows around 260,000 clones, with about 85% occurring only once. The specimen was peripheral blood. The V call is TRBV5-5, the J call TRBJ1-1, with D perhaps matching TRBD1 (5 bases). The receptor was derived from a man aged 55 to 70 with acute or convalescent COVID-19. CDR3 in DNA: TGTGCCAGCACGCCGGGACTCCTGAACACTGAAGCTTTCTTT. This encodes CASTPGLLNTEAFF.